This T cell receptor (beta chain) was documented in a study of T cell responses to AZD1222 COVID-19 vaccine. This CDR3 is 17 amino acids long. Germline V gene sequence: CDR1 MGHRA, CDR2 YSYEKL. Unmatched junction bases numbered 12, after V lost 4 bases and J lost 8 bases. Only in-frame clones appear in the TCRdb table, and some are missing; sequencing was by immunoSEQ multiplex PCR. This table has about 62,000 clones, over 70% appearing once. The clonotype originates from an adult in good health. This sequence joins TRBV4-1 and TRBJ1-4, with 11 bases matching TRBD1. The sample in question was peripheral blood, obtained on day 0 of AZD1222 vaccination. CDR3 nucleotides: TGCGCCAGCAGCCCCACTTCCAGGACAGGGGGCGTAGAAAAACTGTTTTTT. Protein product: CASSPTSRTGGVEKLFF.